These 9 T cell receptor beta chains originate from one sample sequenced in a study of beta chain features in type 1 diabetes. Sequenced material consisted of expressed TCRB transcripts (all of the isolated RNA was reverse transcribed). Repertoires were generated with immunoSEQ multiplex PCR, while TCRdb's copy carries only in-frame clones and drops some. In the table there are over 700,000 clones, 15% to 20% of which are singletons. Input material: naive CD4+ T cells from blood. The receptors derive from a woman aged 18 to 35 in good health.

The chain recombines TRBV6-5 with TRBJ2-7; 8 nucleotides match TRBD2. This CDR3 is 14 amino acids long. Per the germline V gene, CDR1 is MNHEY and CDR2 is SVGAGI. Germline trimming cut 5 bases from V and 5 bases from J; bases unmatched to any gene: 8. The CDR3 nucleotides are TGTGCCAGCAGTCGAAAGCGGGAGTGGGACGAGCAGTACTTC. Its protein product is CASSRKREWDEQYF.

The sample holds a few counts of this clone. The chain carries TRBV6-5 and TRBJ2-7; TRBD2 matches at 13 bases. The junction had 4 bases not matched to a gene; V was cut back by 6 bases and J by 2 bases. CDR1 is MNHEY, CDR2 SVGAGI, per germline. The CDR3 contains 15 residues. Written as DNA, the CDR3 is TGTGCCAGCAGGTCACTAGCGGGAGGGACCTACGAGCAGTACTTC. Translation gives CASRSLAGGTYEQYF.

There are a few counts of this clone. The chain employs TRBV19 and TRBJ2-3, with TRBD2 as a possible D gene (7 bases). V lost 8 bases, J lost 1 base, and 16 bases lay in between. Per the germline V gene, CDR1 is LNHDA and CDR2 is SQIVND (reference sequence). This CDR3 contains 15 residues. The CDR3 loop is CASSHRAGGTDTQYF. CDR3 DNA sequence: TGTGCCAGTTCCCACAGGGCGGGGGGCACAGATACGCAGTATTTT.

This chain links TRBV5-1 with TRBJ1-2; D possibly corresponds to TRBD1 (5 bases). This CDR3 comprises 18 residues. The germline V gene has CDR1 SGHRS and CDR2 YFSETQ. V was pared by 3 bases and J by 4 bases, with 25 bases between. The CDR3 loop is CASSYEMGPAVGGYGYTF. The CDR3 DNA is TGCGCCAGCAGCTATGAAATGGGGCCTGCGGTAGGAGGCTATGGCTACACCTTC.

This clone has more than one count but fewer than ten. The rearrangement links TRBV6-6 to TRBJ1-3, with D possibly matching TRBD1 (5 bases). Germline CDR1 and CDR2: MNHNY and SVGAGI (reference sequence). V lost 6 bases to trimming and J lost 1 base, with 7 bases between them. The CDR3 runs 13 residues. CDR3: CASSQGSGNTIYF. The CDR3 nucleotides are TGTGCCAGCAGCCAGGGTTCTGGAAACACCATATATTTT.

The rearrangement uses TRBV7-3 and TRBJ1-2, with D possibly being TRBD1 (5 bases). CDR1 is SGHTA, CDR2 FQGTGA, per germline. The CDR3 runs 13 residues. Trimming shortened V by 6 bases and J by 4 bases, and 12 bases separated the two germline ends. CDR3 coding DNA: TGTGCCAGCAGTCAAGACAGCTTCTATGGCTACACCTTC. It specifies CASSQDSFYGYTF.

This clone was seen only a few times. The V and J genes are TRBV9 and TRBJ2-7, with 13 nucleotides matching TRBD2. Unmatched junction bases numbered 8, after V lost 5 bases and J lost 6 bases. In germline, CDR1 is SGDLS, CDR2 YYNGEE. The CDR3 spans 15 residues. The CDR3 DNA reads TGTGCCAGCAGTCAAAGCGGACTAGCGGGAGTCGAGCAGTACTTC. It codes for CASSQSGLAGVEQYF.

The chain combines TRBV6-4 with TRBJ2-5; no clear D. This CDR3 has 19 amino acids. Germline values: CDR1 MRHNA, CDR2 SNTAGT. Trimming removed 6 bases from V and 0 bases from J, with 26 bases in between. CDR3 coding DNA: TGTGCCAGCAGGCGCTGTCGCCAGTCGGTACACCCGTACCAAGAGACCCAGTACTTC. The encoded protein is CASRRCRQSVHPYQETQYF.

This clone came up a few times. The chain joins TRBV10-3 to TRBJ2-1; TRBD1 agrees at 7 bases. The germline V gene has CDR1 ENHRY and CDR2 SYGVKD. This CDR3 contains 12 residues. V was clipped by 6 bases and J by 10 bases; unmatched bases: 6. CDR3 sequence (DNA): TGTGCCATCAGAGAAACAGGGGACGAGCAGTTCTTC. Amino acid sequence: CAIRETGDEQFF.